This T cell receptor (beta chain) is from a study of T-cell memory formation after mild COVID-19. V lost 0 bases to trimming and J lost 5 bases, with 17 bases between them. Germline CDR1 LGHNA, CDR2 YSLEER. This CDR3 comprises 17 residues. TCRdb re-called the 5' RACE reads with MiXCR, one entry per CDR3 protein. In the table there are 400,000 to 500,000 distinct CDR3 sequences, roughly 18% of which are singletons. The clonotype comes from a young man who had mild COVID-19 (a few samples of this study predate the infection). Cell type and time point are not known. The material sequenced was PBMCs or a T cell subset sorted from them (not recorded which). The chain links TRBV4-3 to TRBJ2-1, with D perhaps TRBD2 (5 bases). The CDR3 here is CASSQDGRGLGNNEQFF. CDR3 DNA: TGCGCCAGCAGCCAAGATGGACGAGGGCTGGGGAACAATGAGCAGTTCTTC.